One TCR beta chain is described in this entry. Its antigen remains unidentified. PCR used 60 Vbeta primers and 13 Jbeta primers. Measured with immunoSEQ multiplex PCR; TCRdb has only the in-frame clones, and not every one. This table has about 160,000 clones, over 70% appearing once. These data are taken from a study of cytomegalovirus exposure and HLA in healthy donors. Broader study findings: When analyzed later, a missense DCLRE1C variant was found to be linked to TCR beta V- and J-gene trimming.

There are 14 residues in the CDR3. Losses at the gene ends were 3 bases for V and 2 bases for J; bases not matched to a gene: 5. Looked up from germline, CDR1 is SGDLS and CDR2 is YYNGEE. This receptor was obtained from a man aged 18 to 35 in good health and CMV-seropositive. The rearrangement joins TRBV9 to TRBJ2-7, with 7 bases that match TRBD2. The sample consisted of PBMCs. The CDR3 region has the DNA TGTGCCAGCAGCGCGGGGGGTCTTCCCTACGAGCAGTACTTC. Its protein is CASSAGGLPYEQYF.